These 8 T cell receptor beta chains came from one sample sequenced in a study of CD8+ T cells in alopecia areata. Extracted from the samples, RNA was reverse transcribed into cDNA to serve as the sequencing template. The protocol was immunoSEQ multiplex PCR, while the TCRdb copy is restricted to in-frame clones and leaves out a portion. The table includes approximately 120,000 clones, roughly 50% detected once. Sequenced input: NKG2D-low CD8+ T cells sorted from blood. The receptors originated from a human donor with alopecia areata.

The chain has TRBV7-2 and TRBJ1-1; D might be TRBD1 (5 bases). V was shortened by 6 bases and J by 3 bases, with 17 bases between the two germline ends. This CDR3 is 15 amino acids long. Germline V gene sequence: CDR1 SGHTA, CDR2 FQGNSA. CDR3 bases: TGTGCCAGCAGTCCTATTGTCGGGGCGCACACTGAAGCTTTCTTT. It encodes CASSPIVGAHTEAFF.

This clone was seen more than once but under ten times. This chain links TRBV11-2 with TRBJ2-7, with D unclear. CDR3 size: 16 residues. Trimming took off 5 bases at V and 0 bases at J, with 17 bases between the two ends. Germline CDR1 SGHAT, CDR2 FQNNGV. The CDR3 region is CASSPRTERTSYEQYF. CDR3 in DNA: TGTGCCAGCAGCCCGCGGACGGAACGAACCTCCTACGAGCAGTACTTC.

This clone was seen just once. The rearrangement uses TRBV27 and TRBJ1-5; the D is unclear. The CDR3 is 13 amino acids. Germline CDR1 is MNHEY and CDR2 is SMNVEV (reference sequence). The germline V and J ends were trimmed by 0 bases and 10 bases, with 10 bases remaining between them. Written as DNA, the CDR3 is TGTGCCAGCAGTTTATCTAAGGACGGTCCCCAGCATTTT. Protein product: CASSLSKDGPQHF.

About this clone itself: The same CDR3 also results from other DNA sequences found in this sample. The chain couples TRBV29-1 to TRBJ2-5; D unclear. Trimming removed 3 bases at V and 5 bases at J, with 4 bases between. Germline V gene sequence: CDR1 SQVTM, CDR2 ANQGSEA. The CDR3 totals 10 residues. CDR3 sequence: CSVEAETQYF. For the CDR3, the DNA is TGCAGCGTTGAGGCGGAGACCCAGTACTTC.

Written as DNA, the CDR3 is TGTGCCAGCACCCGGGGACCGAACACCGGGGAGCTGTTTTTT. Amino acids: CASTRGPNTGELFF. V gene TRBV2 combines with J gene TRBJ2-2; D possibly uses TRBD1 or TRBD2 (5 bases each). The CDR3 totals 14 residues. V was clipped by 7 bases and J by 0 bases, with 9 bases between them. In germline, CDR1 is SNHLY, CDR2 FYNNEI.

The chain links TRBV29-1 to TRBJ2-2; no firm D call. V lost 5 bases and J lost 6, with 7 bases in between. The CDR3 spans 11 residues. Germline V gene lookup returns CDR1 SQVTM and CDR2 ANQGSEA. The CDR3 sequence is CSVRHSGELFF. As DNA, the CDR3 is TGCAGCGTTCGTCACTCCGGGGAGCTGTTTTTT.

The rearrangement links TRBV29-1 to TRBJ2-1, with D maybe TRBD1 (5 bases). This CDR3 spans 11 amino acids. The germline CDR1 and CDR2 sequences are SQVTM and ANQGSEA. The V gene lost 6 bases and the J gene lost 10 bases, with 13 bases spanning the gap. For the CDR3, the DNA is TGCAGCGTCCGCGAAAGGGGAGAGCAGTTCTTC. This gives the protein CSVRERGEQFF.

The chain links TRBV27 to TRBJ2-7; possibly TRBD2 for D (5 bases). V was cut by 2 bases and J by 0 bases, with 5 bases left in between. CDR3 length: 13 residues. Germline V gives CDR1 MNHEY, CDR2 SMNVEV (reference sequence). The CDR3 protein is CASSLSGSYEQYF. The CDR3 bases are TGTGCCAGCAGTTTAAGCGGCTCCTACGAGCAGTACTTC.